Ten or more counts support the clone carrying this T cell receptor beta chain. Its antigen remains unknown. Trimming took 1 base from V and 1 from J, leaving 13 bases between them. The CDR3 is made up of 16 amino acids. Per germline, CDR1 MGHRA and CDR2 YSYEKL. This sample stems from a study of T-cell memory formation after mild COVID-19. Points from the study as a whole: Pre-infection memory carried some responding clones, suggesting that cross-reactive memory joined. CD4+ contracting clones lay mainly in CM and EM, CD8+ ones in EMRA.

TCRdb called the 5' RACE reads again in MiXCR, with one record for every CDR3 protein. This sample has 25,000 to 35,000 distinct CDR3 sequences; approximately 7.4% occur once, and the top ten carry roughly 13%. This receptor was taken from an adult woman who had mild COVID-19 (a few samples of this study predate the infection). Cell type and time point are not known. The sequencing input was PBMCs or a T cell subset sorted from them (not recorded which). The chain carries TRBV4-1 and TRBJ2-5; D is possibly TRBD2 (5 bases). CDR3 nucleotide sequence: TGCGCCAGCAGCCAAGGTGAGGGAACTTTCCAAGAGACCCAGTACTTC. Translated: CASSQGEGTFQETQYF.